This is a list of T cell receptor beta chains from one sample in a study of blood T cell repertoires in COVID-19. The protocol was immunoSEQ multiplex PCR, while the TCRdb copy is restricted to in-frame clones and leaves out a portion. The sample has 150,000 to 200,000 clones; about 80% are singletons. The sequenced sample consisted of peripheral blood. These receptors all come from a woman older than 75 with acute or convalescent COVID-19. Both conserved end residues are part of each CDR3. Fields, in order: V gene, D gene, J gene, CDR3 protein, CDR3 DNA. A D gene is named only where the DNA matches it firmly.

TRBV28	TRBD2	TRBJ2-7	CASSLLAGTYEQYF	TGTGCCAGCAGCCTACTAGCGGGGACCTACGAGCAGTACTTC
TRBV19	TRBD2	TRBJ2-1	CATKTGTSGLREQFF	TGTGCCACTAAAACCGGGACTAGCGGTTTACGTGAGCAGTTCTTC
TRBV7-9	NA	TRBJ2-2	CASSFLSQVNTGELFF	TGTGCCAGCAGCTTTCTCTCCCAGGTGAACACCGGGGAGCTGTTTTTT
TRBV7-2	TRBD1	TRBJ1-2	CASRRIGQGLHGYTF	TGTGCCAGCAGACGCATTGGACAGGGTCTGCATGGCTACACCTTC
TRBV6-5	TRBD1	TRBJ1-6	CASSPRDRDSPLHF	TGTGCCAGCAGTCCCCGGGACAGGGACTCACCCCTCCACTTT
TRBV7-2	NA	TRBJ2-1	CASSLIGGQTYNEQFF	TGTGCCAGCAGCTTAATCGGCGGACAAACATACAATGAGCAGTTCTTC
TRBV28	NA	TRBJ1-3	CASSLERTFPGNTIYF	TGTGCCAGCAGTTTAGAAAGGACTTTCCCTGGAAACACCATATATTTT
TRBV5-4	TRBD2	TRBJ2-2	CASSLAAGGTPGELFF	TGTGCCAGCAGCTTAGCTGCGGGGGGGACCCCCGGGGAGCTGTTTTTT
TRBV6-1	NA	TRBJ2-3	CASSEHRALTDTQYF	TGTGCCAGCAGTGAACACAGGGCCCTCACAGATACGCAGTATTTT
TRBV5-1	TRBD1	TRBJ2-7	CASSLGPRDRDYEQYF	TGCGCCAGCAGCTTGGGGCCGCGGGACAGGGATTACGAGCAGTACTTC